Each of the 5 T cell receptor beta chains below was sequenced from the same sample in a study of blood T cell repertoires in COVID-19. Produced via immunoSEQ multiplex PCR; TCRdb's table is partial and in-frame only. The data hold 95,000 to 150,000 clones, with around four fifths observed a single time. Specimen: peripheral blood. These receptors were collected from a man in his sixties with active or convalescent COVID-19.

V and J are TRBV5-4 and TRBJ2-1, with D maybe TRBD2 (6 bases). Germline values: CDR1 SGHNT, CDR2 YYREEE (reference sequence). V lost 0 bases to trimming and J lost 1 base, with 11 bases between them. The CDR3 extends over 16 amino acids. CDR3: CASSLGGVGSYNEQFF. The CDR3 nucleotides are TGTGCCAGCAGCTTGGGGGGGGTAGGTTCCTACAATGAGCAGTTCTTC.

This clone has just a few counts. The chain uses TRBV19 and TRBJ2-1, with 13 bases fitting TRBD2. CDR1 is LNHDA, CDR2 SQIVND, per germline (reference sequence). The V and J ends lost 5 bases and 7 bases, in that order; junction bases with no gene match: 8. The CDR3 has 16 amino acids. CDR3: CASSSATSGRMNEQFF. The DNA for the CDR3 is TGTGCCAGTAGTTCGGCGACTAGCGGGAGGATGAATGAGCAGTTCTTC.

The chain links TRBV18 to TRBJ2-1; TRBD2 agrees at 7 bases. CDR3 length equals 15 residues. With 3 bases clipped from V and 3 bases from J, the junction kept 5 bases outside the gene matches. Per the germline V gene, CDR1 is KGHSH and CDR2 is LQKENI. CDR3 coding DNA: TGTGCCAGCTCACCGGGGGGGGGTGGCTACAATGAGCAGTTCTTC. It specifies CASSPGGGGYNEQFF.

J is TRBJ2-7 and V is TRBV19; possible D gene TRBD2, 5 bases. Trimming took off 6 bases at V and 6 bases at J, with 18 bases between the two ends. This CDR3 spans 14 amino acids. Germline CDR1 reads LNHDA; CDR2 reads SQIVND (reference sequence). The CDR3 protein is CASSPRVPRGEQYF. CDR3 DNA: TGTGCCAGTAGCCCCCGGGTCCCACGGGGCGAGCAGTACTTC.

A few counts support this clone. This chain uses TRBV27 with TRBJ2-7; D perhaps matches TRBD1 (6 bases). The V gene lost 6 bases and the J gene lost 3 bases, with 12 bases spanning the gap. CDR3 length: 13 amino acids. Germline CDR1 is MNHEY and CDR2 is SMNVEV (reference sequence). The CDR3 DNA follows: TGTGCCAGCAGAGAAACAGGGATCTACGAGCAGTACTTC. The encoded protein is CASRETGIYEQYF.